The present TCR beta chain was sequenced within a study of vaccination and CD4 T cells after COVID-19. As for the study in general: The cells in question were stimulated using overlapping spike peptides derived from SARS-CoV-2, HCoV-NL63, HCoV-OC43 and HCoV-229E.

An Oncomine TCR Beta short-read assay was used to sequence the DNA from cultured CD4+ T cells. Using its own MiXCR run on the PCR reads, TCRdb lists one record per CDR3 protein. The top ten hold roughly 7.5% of the sample, which has about 19,000 distinct CDR3 sequences, around 23% seen once. This clonotype has more than one count but fewer than ten. The antigen remains undetermined. Germline assignment: CDR1 SGHAT and CDR2 FQNNGV. The V gene lost 3 bases and the J gene lost 1 base, with 9 bases spanning the gap. This CDR3 is built from 14 residues. Stated treatment: approximately 10-day PBMC culture with coronavirus spike peptide pools or control peptides (ViraFEST assay). After expanding antigen-specific T cells with peptide pools, ViraFEST sequenced their TCRs.

This TCR was recovered from a human donor with COVID-19. The chain has TRBV11-2 and TRBJ1-1, with D hard to call. The sample taken for sequencing was cultured CD4+ T cells from blood. The CDR3 here is CASSLGSQNTEAFF. The CDR3 DNA reads as TGTGCCAGCAGCTTGGGCAGTCAGAACACTGAAGCTTTCTTT. The full variable domain, in which reference TRBV11-2 and TRBJ1-1 provide the parts outside the CDR3, is EAGVAQSPRYKIIEKRQSVAFWCNPISGHATLYWYQQILGQGPKLLIQFQNNGVVDDSQLPKDRFSAERLKGVDSTLKIQPAKLEDSAVYLCASSLGSQNTEAFFGQGTRLTVV.